This TCR beta chain was documented in a study of PD-L1 blockade in urothelial cancer. Produced via immunoSEQ multiplex PCR; TCRdb's table is partial and in-frame only. The table lists 70,000 or so clones, around four fifths of them singletons. The CDR3 totals 18 residues. From germline, CDR1 is MNHEY and CDR2 SMNVEV (reference sequence). V lost 4 bases and J lost 4; bases outside the gene matches: 14. The V and J genes are TRBV27 and TRBJ2-2; 8 bases map to TRBD1. The sequence came from a man aged 65 to 85 with urothelial cancer. The source was PBMCs, collected around atezolizumab (anti-PD-L1) treatment. Here the CDR3 reads CASSYGPQGAPGTGELFF. The CDR3 DNA sequence: TGTGCCAGCAGTTACGGCCCCCAGGGGGCCCCGGGCACCGGGGAGCTGTTTTTT.